These T cell receptor beta chains were read from a single sample in a study of OX40 agonist ivuxolimab in advanced cancers. Libraries were prepared by immunoSEQ multiplex PCR; TCRdb keeps only in-frame clonotypes and omits some of them. This table holds hundreds of clones, 60% to 80% found once. This specimen was acquired in a trial of the OX40 agonist ivuxolimab. These receptors all come from an adult with an advanced solid tumor such as melanoma, head and neck, liver or kidney cancer. The CDR3 runs from the conserved cysteine through the conserved F or W.

TRBV29-1	TRBJ1-3	CSVETPWGQGSGNTIYF
TRBV29-1	TRBJ2-1	CSVDGVQGLIIYNEQFF
TRBV18	TRBJ2-3	CASSRDFFQADTQYF
TRBV6-8	TRBJ2-1	CASSSGTTNNEQFF
TRBV19	TRBJ1-4	CASSIGRGEKLFF
TRBV23-1	TRBJ1-5	CASSLVEGQGASFQPQHF
TRBV1	TRBJ2-3	CASSQDREGTDTQYF
TRBV6-8	TRBJ1-1	CASSSRGQGPEAFF
TRBV11-3	TRBJ2-7	CASSLGGRAHEQYF
TRBV30	TRBJ2-2	CAWTGTSGGELFF
TRBV15	TRBJ2-5	CATSRDGAPQETQYF
TRBV28	TRBJ1-2	CASSSGAPPTNYGYTF
TRBV18	TRBJ2-7	CASSSDKASYEQYF
TRBV28	TRBJ2-1	CASSIQGEGTYNEQFF
TRBV15	TRBJ2-7	CATSKDRRGSYEQYF
TRBV6-8	TRBJ2-5	CASSYSVGTQYF
TRBV18	TRBJ1-2	CASSPTPEGEGYTF
TRBV6-8	TRBJ2-1	CASSVTSTSEQFF
TRBV6-8	TRBJ2-3	CASSYSSGADTQYF
TRBV7-6	TRBJ2-5	CASSLGNGFGETQYF
TRBV6-8	TRBJ1-2	CASSYLKDYGYTF
TRBV19	TRBJ2-5	CASGGGTSRETQYF